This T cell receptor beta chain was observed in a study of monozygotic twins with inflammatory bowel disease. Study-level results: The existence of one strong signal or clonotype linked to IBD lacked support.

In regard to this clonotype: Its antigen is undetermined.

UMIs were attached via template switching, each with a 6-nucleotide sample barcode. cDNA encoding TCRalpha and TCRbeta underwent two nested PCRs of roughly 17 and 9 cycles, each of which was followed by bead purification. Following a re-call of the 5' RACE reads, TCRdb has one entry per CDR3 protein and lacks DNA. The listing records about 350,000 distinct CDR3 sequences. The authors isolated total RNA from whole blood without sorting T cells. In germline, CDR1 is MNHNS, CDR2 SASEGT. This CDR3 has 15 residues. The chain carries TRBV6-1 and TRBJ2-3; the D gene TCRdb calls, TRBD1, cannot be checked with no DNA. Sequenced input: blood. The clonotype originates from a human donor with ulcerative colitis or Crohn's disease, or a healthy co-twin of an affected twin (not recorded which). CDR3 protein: CASSQGWRGTDTQYF.